This T cell receptor beta chain was recorded in a study of cytomegalovirus exposure and HLA in healthy donors. The CDR3 runs 15 residues. Germline V gene sequence: CDR1 MNHNY, CDR2 SVGAGI (reference sequence). V was pared by 7 bases and J by 0 bases, with 13 bases between. 13 Jbeta primers and 60 Vbeta primers were used for the PCR. Sequenced by immunoSEQ multiplex PCR; TCRdb stores in-frame clones only, minus some. The sample carries some 150,000 clones, around 68% recorded once. The receptor's source is a man aged 35 to 55 in good health and CMV-seronegative. The chain has TRBV6-6 and TRBJ1-3, with D possibly matching TRBD1 (5 bases). The sequenced sample was PBMCs. CDR3 bases: TGTGCCAGCAATCCCCGGGGGACCTCTGGAAACACCATATATTTT. This gives the protein CASNPRGTSGNTIYF.